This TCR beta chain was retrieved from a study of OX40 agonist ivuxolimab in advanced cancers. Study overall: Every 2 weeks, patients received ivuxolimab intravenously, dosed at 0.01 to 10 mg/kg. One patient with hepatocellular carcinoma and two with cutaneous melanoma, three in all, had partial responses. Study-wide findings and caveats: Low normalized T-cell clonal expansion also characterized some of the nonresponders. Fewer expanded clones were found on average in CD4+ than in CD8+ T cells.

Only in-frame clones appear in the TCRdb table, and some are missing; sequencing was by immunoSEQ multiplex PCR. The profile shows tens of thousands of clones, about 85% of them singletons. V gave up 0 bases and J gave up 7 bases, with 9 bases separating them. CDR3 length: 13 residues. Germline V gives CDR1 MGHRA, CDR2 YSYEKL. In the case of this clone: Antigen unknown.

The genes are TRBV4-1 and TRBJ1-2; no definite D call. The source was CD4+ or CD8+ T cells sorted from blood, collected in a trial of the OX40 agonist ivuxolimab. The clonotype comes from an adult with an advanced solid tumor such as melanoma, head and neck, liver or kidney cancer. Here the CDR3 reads CASSQDLSGGYTF. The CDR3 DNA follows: TGCGCCAGCAGCCAAGATCTATCGGGTGGCTACACCTTC.